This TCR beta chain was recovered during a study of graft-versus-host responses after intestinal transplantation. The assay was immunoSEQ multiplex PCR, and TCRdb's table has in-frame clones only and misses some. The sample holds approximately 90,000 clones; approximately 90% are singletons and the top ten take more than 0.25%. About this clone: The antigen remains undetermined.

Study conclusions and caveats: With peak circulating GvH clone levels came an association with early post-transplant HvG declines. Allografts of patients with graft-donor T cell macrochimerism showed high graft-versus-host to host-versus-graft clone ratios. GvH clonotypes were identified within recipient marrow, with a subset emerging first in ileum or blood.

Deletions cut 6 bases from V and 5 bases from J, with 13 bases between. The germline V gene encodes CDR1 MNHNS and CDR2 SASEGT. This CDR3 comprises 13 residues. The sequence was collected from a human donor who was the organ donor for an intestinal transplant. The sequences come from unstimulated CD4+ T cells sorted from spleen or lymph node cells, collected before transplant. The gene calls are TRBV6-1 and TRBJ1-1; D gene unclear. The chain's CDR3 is CASSFTGRTEAFF. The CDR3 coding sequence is TGTGCCAGCAGCTTTACGGGGAGGACTGAAGCTTTCTTT.